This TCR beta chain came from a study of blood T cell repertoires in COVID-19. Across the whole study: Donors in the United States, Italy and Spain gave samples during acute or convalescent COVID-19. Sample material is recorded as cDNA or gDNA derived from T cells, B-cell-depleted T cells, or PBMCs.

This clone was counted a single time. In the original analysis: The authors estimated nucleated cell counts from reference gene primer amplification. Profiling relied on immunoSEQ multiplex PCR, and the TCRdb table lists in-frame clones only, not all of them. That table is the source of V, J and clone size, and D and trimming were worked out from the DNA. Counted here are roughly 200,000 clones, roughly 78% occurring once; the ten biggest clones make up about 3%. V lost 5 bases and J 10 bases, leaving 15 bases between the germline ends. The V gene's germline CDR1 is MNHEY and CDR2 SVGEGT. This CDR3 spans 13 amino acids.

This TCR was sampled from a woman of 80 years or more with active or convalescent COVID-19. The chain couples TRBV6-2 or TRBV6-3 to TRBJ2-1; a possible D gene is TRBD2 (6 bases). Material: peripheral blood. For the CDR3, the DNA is TGTGCCAGCAGTACCACCACTAGCAAGGAGCAGTTCTTC. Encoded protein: CASSTTTSKEQFF.